This T cell receptor (beta chain) is drawn from a study of CD8 T cells in Susac syndrome (dated by TCRdb to the late 2010s). Describing the broader study: Repertoire sequencing was used to test whether CD8+ T cell activation and differentiation in Susac syndrome was antigen driven. The paper as a whole reports these results and caveats: The TCR sequencing and HLA analysis was acknowledged to have included a relatively small number of individuals.

The cysteine opens and the phenylalanine closes a CDR3 of 13 amino acids. Of all the DNA, just the CDR3 is kept, 39 bases in frame from base 1. V lost 6 bases and J lost 3 bases; the stretch between them is 6 bases long. CDR1 and CDR2 were assigned from the germline V gene (reference sequence) as LNHNV and YYDKDF. Peripheral blood CD8+ and CD4+ T cells from healthy donors, Susac syndrome patients and multiple sclerosis patients were profiled by high-throughput TCR beta sequencing. Healthy donors were included as age- and sex-matched controls. CD8+ TEMRA cells were enriched by FACS, while bulk CD8+ and CD4+ T cells were purified by magnetic negative isolation. Blood was drawn into EDTA tubes, processed within 24 hours, and PBMCs were isolated by density gradient centrifugation. PBMCs intended for TCR sequencing were cryopreserved in liquid nitrogen and were subsequently thawed in a 37 degrees C water bath. The sorted or isolated CD4+, CD8+ and CD8+ TEMRA cells had a purity of 90% or higher.

RNA was extracted using the RNeasy kit, and about 0.5 to 1 ug of the RNA was reverse transcribed with random hexamers. The immunoSEQ multiplex PCR assay, covering 54 Vbeta and 13 Jbeta segments, was used to amplify TCR beta CDR3 regions. PCR amplification bias was corrected by using a synthetic template baseline for primer optimization and computational correction. The published analysis was carried out like this. Reads were annotated to V, D and J genes according to IMGT and were analyzed with immunoSEQ Analyzer, with only productive sequences retained. To calculate clonality, Shannon entropy was normalized by log2 of the number of productive unique sequences and then subtracted from one. Public and private clones were assessed among the 100 most prevalent clones of each patient and control. A clone was defined as Susac-specific if it was absent from the healthy and MS cohorts, from some 1,100 published viral clones and from other ImmuneACCESS disease sequences. TCRdb's own reprocessing of the public reads used fastp at Q25 and MiXCR and kept productive beta chains. Each CDR3 protein gets just one entry, which takes the most common genes and DNA from the rows behind it. TCRdb's processing, not the authors', yielded these V and J calls. This sample gives roughly 180,000 distinct CDR3 sequences in total; around 94% of them show up just once. 0.13% to 0.15% of the sample belongs to the ten largest clones.

Note on this clonotype: No cognate antigen has been identified for it. Base qualities are not recorded, but no much larger clone differs from it by a single base.

The source is a human donor in good health. The chain joins TRBV15 to TRBJ2-6; a weak D assignment points to TRBD1 (5 bases agree). The sample was CD4+ T cells from PBMCs. The CDR3 reads as follows: CATRGRGANVLTF. The base sequence is TGTGCCACCAGGGGGCGTGGGGCCAACGTCCTGACTTTC.